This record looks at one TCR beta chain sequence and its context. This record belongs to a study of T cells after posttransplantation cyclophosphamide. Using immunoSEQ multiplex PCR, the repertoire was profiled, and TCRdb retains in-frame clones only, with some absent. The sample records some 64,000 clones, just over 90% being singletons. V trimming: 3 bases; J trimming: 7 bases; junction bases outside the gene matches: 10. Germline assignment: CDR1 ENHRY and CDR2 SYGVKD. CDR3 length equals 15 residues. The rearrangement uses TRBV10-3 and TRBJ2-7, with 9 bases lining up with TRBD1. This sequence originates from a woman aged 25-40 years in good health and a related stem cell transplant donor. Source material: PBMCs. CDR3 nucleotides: TGTGCCATCAGTGAAGGGGGACAGGGTCCTCGTGAGCAGTACTTC. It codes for CAISEGGQGPREQYF.